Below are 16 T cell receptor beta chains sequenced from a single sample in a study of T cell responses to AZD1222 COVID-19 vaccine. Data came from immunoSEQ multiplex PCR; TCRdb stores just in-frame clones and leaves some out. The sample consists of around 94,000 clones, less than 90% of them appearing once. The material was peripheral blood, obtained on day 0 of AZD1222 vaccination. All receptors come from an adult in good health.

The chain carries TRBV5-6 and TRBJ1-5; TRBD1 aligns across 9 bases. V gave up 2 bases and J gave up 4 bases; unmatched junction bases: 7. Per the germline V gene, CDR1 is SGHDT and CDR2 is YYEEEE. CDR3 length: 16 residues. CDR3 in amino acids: CASSFGTGMVNQPQHF. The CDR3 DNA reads TGTGCCAGCAGCTTCGGGACAGGGATGGTGAATCAGCCCCAGCATTTT.

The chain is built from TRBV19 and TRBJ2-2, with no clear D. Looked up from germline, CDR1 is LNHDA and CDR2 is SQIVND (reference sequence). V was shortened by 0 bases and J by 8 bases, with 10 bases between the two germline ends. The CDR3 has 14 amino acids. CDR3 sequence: CASSIDQTLGELFF. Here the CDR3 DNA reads TGTGCCAGTAGTATAGATCAGACGTTAGGGGAGCTGTTTTTT.

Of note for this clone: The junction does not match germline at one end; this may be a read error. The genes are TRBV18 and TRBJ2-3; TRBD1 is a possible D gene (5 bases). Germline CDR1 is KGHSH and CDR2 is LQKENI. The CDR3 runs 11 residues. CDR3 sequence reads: CACSTADTQYF. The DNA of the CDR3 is TGTGCCTGCTCGACAGCAGATACGCAGTATTTT.

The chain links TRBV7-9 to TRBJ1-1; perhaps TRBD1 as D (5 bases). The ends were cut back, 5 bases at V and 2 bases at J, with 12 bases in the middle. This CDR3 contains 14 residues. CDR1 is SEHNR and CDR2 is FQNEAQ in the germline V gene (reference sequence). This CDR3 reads CASSLDQGNTEAFF. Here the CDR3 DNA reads TGTGCCAGCAGCCTCGATCAGGGAAACACTGAAGCTTTCTTT.

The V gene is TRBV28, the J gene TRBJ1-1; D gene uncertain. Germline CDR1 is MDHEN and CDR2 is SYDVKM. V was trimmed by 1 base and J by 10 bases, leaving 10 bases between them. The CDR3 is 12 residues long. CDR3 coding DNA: TGTGCCAGCAGTTTATTTACCCTAGGAGCTTTCTTT. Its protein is CASSLFTLGAFF.

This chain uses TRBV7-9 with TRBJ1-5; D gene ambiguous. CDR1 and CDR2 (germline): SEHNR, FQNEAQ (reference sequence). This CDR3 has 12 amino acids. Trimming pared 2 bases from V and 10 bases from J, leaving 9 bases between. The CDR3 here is CASSLPVGPQHF. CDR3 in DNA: TGTGCCAGCAGCTTACCCGTCGGACCCCAGCATTTT.

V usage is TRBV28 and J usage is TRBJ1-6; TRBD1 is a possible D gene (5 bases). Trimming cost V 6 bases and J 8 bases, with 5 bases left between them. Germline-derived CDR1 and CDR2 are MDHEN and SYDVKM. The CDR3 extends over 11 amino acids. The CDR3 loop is CASRQDSPLHF. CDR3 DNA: TGTGCCAGCAGACAGGATTCACCCCTCCACTTT.

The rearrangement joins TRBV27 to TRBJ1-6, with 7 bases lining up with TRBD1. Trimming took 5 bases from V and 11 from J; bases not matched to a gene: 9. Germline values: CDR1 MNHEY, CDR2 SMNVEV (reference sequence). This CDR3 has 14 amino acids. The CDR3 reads CASSHQGVAAPLHF. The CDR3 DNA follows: TGTGCCAGCAGTCATCAGGGGGTGGCGGCACCCCTCCACTTT.

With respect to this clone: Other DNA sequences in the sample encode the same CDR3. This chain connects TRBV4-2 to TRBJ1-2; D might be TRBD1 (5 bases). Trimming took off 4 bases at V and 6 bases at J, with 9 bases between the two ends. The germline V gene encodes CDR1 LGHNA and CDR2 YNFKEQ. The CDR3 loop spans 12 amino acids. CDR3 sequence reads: CASSLRDDGYTF. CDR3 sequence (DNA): TGTGCCAGCAGCCTTAGGGACGATGGCTACACCTTC.

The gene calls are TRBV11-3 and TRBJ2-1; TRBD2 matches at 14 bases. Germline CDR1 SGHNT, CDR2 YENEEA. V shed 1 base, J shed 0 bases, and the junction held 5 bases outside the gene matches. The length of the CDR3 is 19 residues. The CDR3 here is CASSLATGTSGSSYNEQFF. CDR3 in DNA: TGTGCCAGCAGCTTAGCCACCGGGACTAGCGGGAGCTCCTACAATGAGCAGTTCTTC.

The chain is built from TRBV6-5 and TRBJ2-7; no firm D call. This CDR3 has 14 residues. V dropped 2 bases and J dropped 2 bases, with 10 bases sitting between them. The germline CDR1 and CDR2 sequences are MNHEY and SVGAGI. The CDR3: CASSYKAGPYEQYV. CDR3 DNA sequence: TGTGCCAGCAGTTACAAGGCAGGCCCCTACGAGCAGTACGTC.

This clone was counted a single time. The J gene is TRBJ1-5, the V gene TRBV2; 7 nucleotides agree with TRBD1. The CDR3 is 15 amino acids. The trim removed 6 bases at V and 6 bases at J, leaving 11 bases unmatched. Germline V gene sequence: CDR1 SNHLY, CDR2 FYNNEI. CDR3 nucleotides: TGTGCCAGCAGCGCTGGGCGACAGGGCGGTCAGCCCCAGCATTTT. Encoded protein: CASSAGRQGGQPQHF. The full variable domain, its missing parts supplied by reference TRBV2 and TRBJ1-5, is EPEVTQTPSHQVTQMGQEVILRCVPISNHLYFYWYRQILGQKVEFLVSFYNNEISEKSEIFDDQFSVERPDGSNFTLKIRSTKLEDSAMYFCASSAGRQGGQPQHFGDGTRLSIL.

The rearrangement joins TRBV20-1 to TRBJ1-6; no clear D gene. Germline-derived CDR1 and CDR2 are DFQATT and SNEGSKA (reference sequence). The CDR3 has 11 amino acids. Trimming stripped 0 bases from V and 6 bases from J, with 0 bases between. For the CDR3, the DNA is TGCAGTGCTAGAGATAATTCACCCCTCCACTTT. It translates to CSARDNSPLHF.

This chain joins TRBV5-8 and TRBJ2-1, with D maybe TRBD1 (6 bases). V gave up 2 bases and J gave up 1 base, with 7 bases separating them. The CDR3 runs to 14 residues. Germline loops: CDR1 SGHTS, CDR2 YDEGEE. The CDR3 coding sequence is TGTGCCAGCAGCTTAACAGGGTCCTACAATGAGCAGTTCTTC. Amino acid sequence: CASSLTGSYNEQFF. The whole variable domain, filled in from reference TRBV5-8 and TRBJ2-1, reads EAGVTQSPTHLIKTRGQQATLRCSPISGHTSVYWYQQALGLGLQFLLWYDEGEERNRGNFPPRFSGRQFPNYSSELNVNALELEDSALYLCASSLTGSYNEQFFGPGTRLTVL.

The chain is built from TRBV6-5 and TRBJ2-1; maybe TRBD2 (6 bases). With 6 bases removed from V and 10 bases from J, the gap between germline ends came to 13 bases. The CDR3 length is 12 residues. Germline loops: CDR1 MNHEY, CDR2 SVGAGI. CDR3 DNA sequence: TGTGCCAGCAGGGAGGGACGGGGAGAGCAGTTCTTC. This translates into CASREGRGEQFF.

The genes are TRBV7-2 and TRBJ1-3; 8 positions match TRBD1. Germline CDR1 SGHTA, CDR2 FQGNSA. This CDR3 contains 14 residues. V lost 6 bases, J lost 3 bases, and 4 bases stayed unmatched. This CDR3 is CASSSTGDGNTIYF. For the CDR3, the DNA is TGTGCCAGCAGTTCGACAGGGGATGGAAACACCATATATTTT.